Listed below are T cell receptor beta chains from one sample, sequenced in a study of shared T cell receptors in the human thymus. TCRdb keeps only in-frame clones here, not all; method: immunoSEQ multiplex PCR. Of about 380,000 clones listed, more than 85% are singletons. Material for sequencing was thymocytes. These receptors were taken from a human donor. Each CDR3 is given with its conserved first and last residue. A D gene is named only where the DNA matches it firmly. Expanded clones are given a class, and other clones once, few, many or no size at all.

TRBJ1-5 | . | TRBV18 | TRBD1 | CASSPGPDRANQPQHF | TGTGCCAGCTCACCAGGACCCGACAGGGCCAATCAGCCCCAGCATTTT
TRBJ2-1 | . | TRBV2 | TRBD2 | CASIRLGTSGTQQFF | TGTGCCAGCATTCGGCTCGGGACTAGCGGTACTCAGCAGTTCTTC
TRBJ2-3 | . | TRBV7-8 | TRBD2 | CASSTSPGLADTDTQYF | TGTGCCAGCAGCACTAGCCCGGGCCTAGCGGACACAGATACGCAGTATTTT
TRBJ2-7 | . | TRBV28 | TRBD1 | CASRMTGGSYEQYF | TGTGCCAGCAGAATGACAGGGGGTTCCTACGAGCAGTACTTC
TRBJ1-2 | . | TRBV6-1 | . | CAIPRIPGHGYTF | TGTGCCATCCCTAGGATCCCTGGCCATGGCTACACCTTC
TRBJ2-7 | . | TRBV6-1 | TRBD2 | CASSDRLAGGSYEQYF | TGTGCCAGCAGTGACCGACTAGCGGGAGGGTCCTACGAGCAGTACTTC
TRBJ2-3 | . | TRBV4-3 | . | CASSQEFEGTQYF | TGCGCCAGCAGCCAAGAGTTTGAGGGGACGCAGTATTTT
TRBJ2-1 | . | TRBV7-2 | TRBD2 | CASSLASQDWASGRAVYNEQFF | TGTGCCAGCAGCTTAGCGTCTCAGGACTGGGCTAGCGGGAGGGCCGTATACAATGAGCAGTTCTTC
TRBJ2-3 | . | TRBV27 | TRBD1 | CASRPTGTNTQYF | TGTGCCAGCAGGCCGACAGGGACGAATACGCAGTATTTT
TRBJ2-5 | . | TRBV5-6 | . | CASSYRAGGTQETQYF | TGTGCCAGCAGCTACCGGGCGGGTGGGACCCAAGAGACCCAGTACTTC
TRBJ2-1 | . | TRBV4-2 | TRBD2 | CASSQVETSGRMPYNEQFF | TGTGCCAGCAGCCAAGTGGAGACTAGCGGGAGGATGCCTTACAATGAGCAGTTCTTC
TRBJ1-5 | . | TRBV28 | . | CASSPETRTGSHQPQHF | TGTGCCAGCAGTCCCGAGACTAGGACGGGGAGCCATCAGCCCCAGCATTTT
TRBJ2-7 | . | TRBV7-9 | TRBD1 | CASSDTGGPLSYEQYF | TGTGCCAGCAGCGATACAGGGGGTCCCCTCTCCTACGAGCAGTACTTC
TRBJ2-6 | . | TRBV25-1 | . | CASSEENRGANVLTF | TGTGCCAGCAGTGAAGAGAATCGCGGGGCCAACGTCCTGACTTTC
TRBJ2-5 | . | TRBV7-3 | . | CASSFYRGETQYF | TGTGCCAGCAGCTTTTATAGGGGAGAGACCCAGTACTTC
TRBJ1-5 | . | TRBV30 | . | CAWSVNGADSNQPQHF | TGTGCCTGGAGTGTAAACGGTGCAGATAGCAATCAGCCCCAGCATTTT
TRBJ1-4 | once | TRBV19 | . | CASSILDGRNEKLFF | TGTGCCAGTAGTATTCTGGACGGAAGGAATGAAAAACTGTTTTTT
TRBJ2-7 | . | TRBV5-6 | . | CASSSCRDAPYEQYF | TGTGCCAGCAGCTCCTGCCGGGACGCCCCCTACGAGCAGTACTTC
TRBJ1-4 | . | TRBV19 | . | CASTDHGGRGVGEKLFF | TGTGCCAGTACCGATCATGGGGGACGGGGCGTGGGTGAAAAACTGTTTTTT
TRBJ2-6 | . | TRBV28 | . | CASSLGLNRTSGANVLTF | TGTGCCAGCAGTTTGGGACTTAACAGGACCTCTGGGGCCAACGTCCTGACTTTC
TRBJ1-6 | . | TRBV5-6 | . | CASSILRPSGSPLHF | TGTGCCAGCAGCATACTACGGCCCAGTGGATCACCCCTCCACTTT
TRBJ2-1 | . | TRBV28 | TRBD2 | CASSLPRRTSGSSYNEQFF | TGTGCCAGCAGTTTACCTCGCAGGACTAGCGGGAGCTCCTACAATGAGCAGTTCTTC
TRBJ2-1 | . | TRBV6-1 | . | CASSEVKRRFSSYNEQFF | TGTGCCAGCAGTGAAGTGAAGCGGAGGTTCAGCTCCTACAATGAGCAGTTCTTC
TRBJ1-4 | . | TRBV28 | . | CASSPSRWTRGEKLFF | TGTGCCAGCAGTCCATCTCGCTGGACCCGGGGTGAAAAACTGTTTTTT
TRBJ2-2 | . | TRBV4-2 | TRBD1 | CASSQTGQVYTGGLFF | TGTGCCAGCAGCCAAACGGGACAGGTATACACCGGGGGGCTGTTTTTT